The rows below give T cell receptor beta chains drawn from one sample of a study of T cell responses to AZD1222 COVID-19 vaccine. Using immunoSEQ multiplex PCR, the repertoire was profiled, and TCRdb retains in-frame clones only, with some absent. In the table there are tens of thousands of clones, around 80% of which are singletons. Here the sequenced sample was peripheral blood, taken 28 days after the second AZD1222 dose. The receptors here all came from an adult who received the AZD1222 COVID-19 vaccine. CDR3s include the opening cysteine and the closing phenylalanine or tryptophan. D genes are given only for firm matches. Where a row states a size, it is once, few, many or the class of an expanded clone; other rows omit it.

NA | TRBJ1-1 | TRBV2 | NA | CASRGQFPFF | TGTGCCAGCAGAGGACAGTTCCCTTTCTTT
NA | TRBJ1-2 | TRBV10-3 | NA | CAISESGQLYGYTF | TGTGCCATCAGTGAGAGCGGACAACTCTATGGCTACACCTTC
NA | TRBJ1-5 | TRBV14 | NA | CASSQARVYGQHSNQPQHF | TGTGCCAGCAGCCAAGCCAGGGTTTACGGACAACATAGCAATCAGCCCCAGCATTTT
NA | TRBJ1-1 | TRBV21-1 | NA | CASSKDWTGGENTEAFF | TGTGCCAGCAGCAAAGACTGGACAGGGGGGGAGAACACTGAAGCTTTCTTT
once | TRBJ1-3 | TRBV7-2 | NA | CASRLTTGNSGNTIYF | TGTGCCAGCAGACTGACTACAGGGAACTCTGGAAACACCATATATTTT
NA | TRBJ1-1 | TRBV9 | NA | CASSVAEGSEAFF | TGTGCCAGCAGCGTAGCTGAGGGTTCTGAAGCTTTCTTT
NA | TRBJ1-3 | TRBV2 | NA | CASSEEGGNTIYF | TGTGCCAGCAGTGAAGAGGGGGGAAACACCATATATTTT
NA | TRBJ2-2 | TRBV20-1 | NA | CSAFKTGELFF | TGCAGTGCCTTTAAAACCGGGGAGCTGTTTTTT
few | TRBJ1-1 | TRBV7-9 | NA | CASSLAGVDVGTEAFF | TGTGCCAGCAGCTTAGCAGGGGTTGACGTGGGCACTGAAGCTTTCTTT
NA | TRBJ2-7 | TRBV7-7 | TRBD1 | CASSSVDRGAHEQYF | TGTGCTAGCAGCTCCGTGGACAGGGGCGCCCACGAGCAGTACTTC
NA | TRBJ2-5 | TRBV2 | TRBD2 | CATSRAGGRLKETQYF | TGTGCCACCTCCCGGGCGGGGGGGAGGCTAAAGGAGACCCAGTACTTC
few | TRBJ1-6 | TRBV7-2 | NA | CASSLRVARVGSPLHF | TGTGCCAGCAGCTTACGAGTCGCCAGGGTGGGTTCACCCCTCCACTTT
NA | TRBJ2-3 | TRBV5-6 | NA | CASTRAQMRTDTQYF | TGTGCCAGCACCCGGGCACAGATGCGCACAGATACGCAGTATTTT
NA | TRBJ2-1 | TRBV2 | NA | CASSYSGEQFF | TGTGCCAGCAGCTACAGCGGTGAGCAGTTCTTC
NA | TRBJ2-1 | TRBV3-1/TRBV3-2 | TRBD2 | CASSPLASGGGNEQFF | TGTGCCAGCAGCCCCCTGGCTAGCGGGGGAGGGAATGAGCAGTTCTTC
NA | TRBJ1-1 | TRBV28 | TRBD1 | CASNAALGTGAIRAFF | TGTGCCAGCAATGCCGCTTTAGGGACAGGGGCGATTAGAGCTTTCTTT
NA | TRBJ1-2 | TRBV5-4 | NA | CASSYGGAGGYTF | TGTGCCAGCAGCTATGGAGGGGCTGGTGGCTACACCTTC
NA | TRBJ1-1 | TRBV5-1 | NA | CASRKTDGAEAFF | TGCGCCAGCAGAAAGACAGATGGGGCTGAAGCTTTCTTT
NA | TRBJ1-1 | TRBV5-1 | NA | CASSPLDRLNTEAFF | TGCGCCAGCAGCCCCCTGGACAGACTGAACACTGAAGCTTTCTTT
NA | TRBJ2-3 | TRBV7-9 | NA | CASSLGGRGDTQYF | TGTGCCAGCAGCTTAGGGGGGCGCGGAGATACGCAGTATTTT
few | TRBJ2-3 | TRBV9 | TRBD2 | CASSVVASGGGTDTQYF | TGTGCCAGCAGCGTAGTTGCTAGCGGGGGGGGCACAGATACGCAGTATTTT
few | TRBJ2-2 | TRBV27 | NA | CASAGSGWAFTGELFF | TGTGCCAGCGCTGGGTCGGGGTGGGCATTCACCGGGGAGCTGTTTTTT